The rows below give T cell receptor beta chains drawn from one sample of a study of cytomegalovirus exposure and HLA in healthy donors. The repertoire was sequenced with immunoSEQ multiplex PCR; TCRdb's copy has only in-frame clones and lacks some. The sample contains 200,000 to 250,000 clones, approximately 79% of which appear only once. Material for sequencing was PBMCs. These receptors were taken from a man aged 45-65 years in good health and CMV-seronegative. CDR3s include the opening cysteine and the closing phenylalanine or tryptophan. D genes are given only for firm matches. Not all rows give a size; the values are once, few, many and, for expanded clones, a class.

v_call	j_call	clone_size	d_call	cdr3_nt	cdr3_aa
TRBV30	TRBJ2-7	NA	NA	TGTGCCTGGAGTGTACGCACAGGGAACGAGCAGTACTTC	CAWSVRTGNEQYF
TRBV13	TRBJ1-1	NA	NA	TGTGCCAGCAGCTTAGGCCTCAGGCGCACTGAAGCTTTCTTT	CASSLGLRRTEAFF
TRBV2	TRBJ1-1	NA	TRBD1	TGTGCCAGCAGTGAACGGGACAGGCGAGCTTTCTTT	CASSERDRRAFF
TRBV27	TRBJ2-1	NA	NA	TGTGCCAGCAGCACTCTGCAGGGGCTCTACTCCTACAATGAGCAGTTCTTC	CASSTLQGLYSYNEQFF
TRBV28	TRBJ1-2	once	TRBD1	TGTGCCAGCAGCACAGGGGGCGTCCGCTATGGCTACACCTTC	CASSTGGVRYGYTF
TRBV10-3	TRBJ2-2	NA	TRBD2	TGTGCCATCAGTGAGTCGACTAGCGGGAATACCGGGGAGCTGTTTTTT	CAISESTSGNTGELFF
TRBV9	TRBJ2-5	NA	NA	TGTGCCAGCAGCGCCGACAGGCACCAAGAGACCCAGTACTTC	CASSADRHQETQYF
TRBV5-1	TRBJ2-5	NA	NA	TGCGCCAGCAGCTACAGGGAAGGACAAGAGACCCAGTACTTC	CASSYREGQETQYF
TRBV9	TRBJ2-2	NA	NA	TGTGCCAGCAGCGTAGGTCGCTCCGAGGCCGGGGCGAACACCGGGGAGCTGTTTTTT	CASSVGRSEAGANTGELFF
TRBV6-6	TRBJ2-2	NA	TRBD1	TGTGCCAGCAGTCCGCGACAGGGTGACACCGGGGAGCTGTTTTTT	CASSPRQGDTGELFF
TRBV28	TRBJ2-6	NA	NA	TGTGCCAGCACGACAGGTCTCTCTGGGGCCAACGTCCTGACTTTC	CASTTGLSGANVLTF
TRBV10-1	TRBJ2-1	NA	TRBD2	TGCGCCAGCAGTGAAACTAGCGGCTCCTACAATGAGCAGTTCTTC	CASSETSGSYNEQFF
TRBV4-1	TRBJ2-7	NA	TRBD2	TGCGCCAGCAGCCAATCGACTAGCGGGAGGGCCTACGAGCAGTACTTC	CASSQSTSGRAYEQYF
TRBV29-1	TRBJ2-7	NA	TRBD1	TGCAGCGTTCACCGGGACAGGGCCCCCTACGAGCAGTACTTC	CSVHRDRAPYEQYF
TRBV6-1	TRBJ2-7	once	TRBD2	TGTGCCAGCAGTGAGTCGACTAGCGGGACCCTCTACGAGCAGTACTTC	CASSESTSGTLYEQYF
TRBV7-9	TRBJ2-6	NA	NA	TGTGCCAGCAGCTTAACTGGTGGGGCCAACGTCCTGACTTTC	CASSLTGGANVLTF